What follows describes a single TCR beta chain. This sample is part of a study of technical replicates of blood from several donors. Profiled with immunoSEQ multiplex PCR; TCRdb holds only in-frame clones, not every one. The sample yields tens of thousands of clones, 90% seen once. There are 14 residues in the CDR3. Germline V lookup: CDR1 MNHEY, CDR2 SMNVEV (reference sequence). The germline V and J ends were trimmed by 4 bases and 9 bases, with 16 bases remaining between them. The V and J genes are TRBV27 and TRBJ2-1, with a tentative D call TRBD2 (5 bases). Material for sequencing was PBMCs. This TCR was recovered from a human donor in good health. Some clones in this sample may be carry-over from other donors' samples. In nucleotides, the CDR3 is TGTGCCAGCAGTTCGGCCGTAGCCAGCGGTGAGCAGTTCTTC. This codes for CASSSAVASGEQFF.